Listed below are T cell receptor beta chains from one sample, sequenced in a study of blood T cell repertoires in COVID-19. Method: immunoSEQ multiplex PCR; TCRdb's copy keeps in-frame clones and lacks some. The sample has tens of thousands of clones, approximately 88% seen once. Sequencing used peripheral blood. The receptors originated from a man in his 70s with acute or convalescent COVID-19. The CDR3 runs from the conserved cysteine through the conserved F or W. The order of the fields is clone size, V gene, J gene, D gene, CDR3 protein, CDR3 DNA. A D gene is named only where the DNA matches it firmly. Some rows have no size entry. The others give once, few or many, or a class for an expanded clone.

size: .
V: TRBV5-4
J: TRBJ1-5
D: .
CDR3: CASSSGGGPNQPQHF
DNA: TGTGCCAGCAGCTCGGGTGGGGGCCCCAATCAGCCCCAGCATTTT

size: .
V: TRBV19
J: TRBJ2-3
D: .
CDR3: CASTGRTDTQYF
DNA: TGTGCCAGTACAGGGAGGACAGATACGCAGTATTTT

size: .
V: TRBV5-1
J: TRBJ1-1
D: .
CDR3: CASSDTTANTEAFF
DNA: TGCGCCAGCAGCGACACGACAGCGAACACTGAAGCTTTCTTT

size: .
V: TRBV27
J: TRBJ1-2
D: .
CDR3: CASSRTREIVYGYTF
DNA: TGTGCCAGCAGTCGAACACGGGAGATAGTCTATGGCTACACCTTC

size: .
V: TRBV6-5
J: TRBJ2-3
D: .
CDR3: CASKGHHQADTQYF
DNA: TGTGCCAGCAAAGGACATCATCAAGCAGATACGCAGTATTTT

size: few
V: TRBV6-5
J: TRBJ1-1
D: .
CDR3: CASSYGSFPNTEAFF
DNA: TGTGCCAGCAGTTACGGCTCTTTCCCGAACACTGAAGCTTTCTTT

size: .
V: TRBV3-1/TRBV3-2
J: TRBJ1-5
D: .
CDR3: CASSLSQGLNQPQHF
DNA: TGTGCCAGCAGCCTATCCCAGGGTCTCAATCAGCCCCAGCATTTT

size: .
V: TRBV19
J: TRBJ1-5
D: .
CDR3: CATQRQAGQPQHF
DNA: TGTGCCACCCAAAGACAGGCGGGTCAGCCCCAGCATTTT

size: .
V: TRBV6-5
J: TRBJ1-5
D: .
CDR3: CASRPTVSNQPQHF
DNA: TGTGCCAGCAGACCCACAGTTAGCAATCAGCCCCAGCATTTT

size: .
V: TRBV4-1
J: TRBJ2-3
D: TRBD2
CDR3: CASSQDGLAGGGDTQYF
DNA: TGCGCCAGCAGCCAAGATGGGCTAGCGGGGGGCGGGGATACGCAGTATTTT

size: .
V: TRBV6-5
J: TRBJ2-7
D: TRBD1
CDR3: CASSTGGREQYF
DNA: TGTGCCAGCTCTACAGGGGGTAGGGAGCAGTACTTC

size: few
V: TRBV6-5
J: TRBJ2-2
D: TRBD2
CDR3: CATSRGGKLFF
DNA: TGTGCCACCTCCCGGGGGGGCAAGCTGTTTTTT

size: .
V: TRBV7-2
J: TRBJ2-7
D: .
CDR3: CASSPTAYLYEQYF
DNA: TGTGCCAGCAGCCCCACTGCCTACCTCTACGAGCAGTACTTC

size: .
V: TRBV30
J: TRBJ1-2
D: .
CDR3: CAWRLAGGNYGYTF
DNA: TGTGCCTGGAGGCTCGCGGGGGGCAACTATGGCTACACCTTC

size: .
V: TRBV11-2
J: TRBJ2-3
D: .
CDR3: CASSLANPRDTQYF
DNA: TGTGCCAGCAGCTTAGCCAATCCCAGGGATACGCAGTATTTT

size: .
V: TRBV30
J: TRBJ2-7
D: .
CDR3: CAWSTEGVTYEQYF
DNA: TGTGCCTGGAGTACCGAGGGGGTTACCTACGAGCAGTACTTC

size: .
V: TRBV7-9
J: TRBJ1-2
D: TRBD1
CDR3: CASSRTGPYGYTF
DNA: TGTGCCAGCAGCCGGACAGGGCCCTATGGCTACACCTTC

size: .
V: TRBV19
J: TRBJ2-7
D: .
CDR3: CASSTGDTYEQYF
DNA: TGTGCCAGTAGTACCGGGGACACCTACGAGCAGTACTTC

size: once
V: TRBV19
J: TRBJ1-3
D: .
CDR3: CASSPSFSGNTIYF
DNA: TGTGCCAGTAGTCCCAGTTTTTCTGGAAACACCATATATTTT

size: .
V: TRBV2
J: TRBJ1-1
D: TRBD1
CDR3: CASSQLRGLTEAFF
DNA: TGTGCCAGCAGCCAACTCAGGGGGCTGACTGAAGCTTTCTTT

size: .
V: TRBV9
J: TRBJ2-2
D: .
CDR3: CASRAGANTGELFF
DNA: TGTGCCAGCAGGGCAGGGGCGAACACCGGGGAGCTGTTTTTT

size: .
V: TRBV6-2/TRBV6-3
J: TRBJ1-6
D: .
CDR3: CASSLRQGSSPLHF
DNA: TGTGCCAGCAGTTTACGGCAGGGGAGTTCACCCCTCCACTTT

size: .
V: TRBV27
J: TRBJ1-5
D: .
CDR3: CAFSLPRQPQHF
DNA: TGTGCCTTCTCCCTGCCGCGCCAGCCCCAGCATTTT

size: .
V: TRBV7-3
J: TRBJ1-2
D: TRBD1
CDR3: CASSPTGELGGYTF
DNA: TGTGCCAGCAGCCCCACAGGGGAATTAGGTGGCTACACCTTC

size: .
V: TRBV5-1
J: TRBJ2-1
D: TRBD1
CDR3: CASSLLGQGIEQFF
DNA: TGCGCCAGCAGCTTGTTGGGACAGGGAATTGAGCAGTTCTTC

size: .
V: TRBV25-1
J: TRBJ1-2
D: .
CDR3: CASSESDRNYGYTF
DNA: TGTGCCAGCAGTGAATCGGACAGAAACTATGGCTACACCTTC